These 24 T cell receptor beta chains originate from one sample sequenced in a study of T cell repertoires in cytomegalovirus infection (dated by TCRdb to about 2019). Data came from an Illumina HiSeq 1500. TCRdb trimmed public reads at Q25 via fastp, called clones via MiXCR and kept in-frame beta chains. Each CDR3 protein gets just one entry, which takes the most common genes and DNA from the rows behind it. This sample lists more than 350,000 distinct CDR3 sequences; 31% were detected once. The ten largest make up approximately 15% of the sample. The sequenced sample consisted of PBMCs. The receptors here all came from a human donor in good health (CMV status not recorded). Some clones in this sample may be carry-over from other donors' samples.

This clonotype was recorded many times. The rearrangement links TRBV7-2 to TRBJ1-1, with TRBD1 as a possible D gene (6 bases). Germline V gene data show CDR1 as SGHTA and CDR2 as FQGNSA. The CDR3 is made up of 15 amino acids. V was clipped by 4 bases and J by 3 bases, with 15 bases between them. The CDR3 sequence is CASSYGTNSHTEAFF. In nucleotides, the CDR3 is TGTGCCAGCAGCTATGGGACAAATTCTCACACTGAAGCTTTCTTT.

The CDR3 here is CASSYSREAQNTGELFF. The CDR3 nucleotides are TGTGCCAGCAGTTACTCTAGGGAGGCGCAAAACACCGGGGAGCTGTTTTTT. The genes are TRBV6-6 and TRBJ2-2; TRBD2 is a possible D gene (6 bases). The CDR3 is 17 amino acids. Germline V gene lookup returns CDR1 MNHNY and CDR2 SVGAGI (reference sequence). V was trimmed by 0 bases and J by 2 bases, leaving 13 bases between them.

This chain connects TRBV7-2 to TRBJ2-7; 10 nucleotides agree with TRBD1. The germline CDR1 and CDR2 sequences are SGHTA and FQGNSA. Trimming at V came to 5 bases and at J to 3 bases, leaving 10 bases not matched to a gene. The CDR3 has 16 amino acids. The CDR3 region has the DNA TGTGCCAGCAGCCCTTCGCCGGGACAGGGGATCTACGAGCAGTACTTC. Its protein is CASSPSPGQGIYEQYF.

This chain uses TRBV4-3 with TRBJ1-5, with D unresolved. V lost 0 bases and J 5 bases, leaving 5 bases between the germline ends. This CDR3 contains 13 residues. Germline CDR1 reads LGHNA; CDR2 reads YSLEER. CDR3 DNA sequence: TGCGCCAGCAGCCAAGACCACGATCAGCCCCAGCATTTT. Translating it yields CASSQDHDQPQHF.

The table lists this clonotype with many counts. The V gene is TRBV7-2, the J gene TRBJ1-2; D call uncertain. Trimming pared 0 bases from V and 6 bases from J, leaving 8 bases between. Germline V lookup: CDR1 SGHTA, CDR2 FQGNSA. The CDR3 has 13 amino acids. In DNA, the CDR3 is TGTGCCAGCAGCTTAGCCTATCAGGATGGCTACACCTTC. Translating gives CASSLAYQDGYTF.

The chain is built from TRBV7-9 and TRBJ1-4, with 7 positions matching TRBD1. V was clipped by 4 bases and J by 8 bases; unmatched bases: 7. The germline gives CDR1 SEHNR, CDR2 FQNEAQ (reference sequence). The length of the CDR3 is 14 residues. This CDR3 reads CASSSRGGQEKLFF. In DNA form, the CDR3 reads TGTGCCAGCAGCTCCAGGGGGGGGCAGGAAAAACTGTTTTTT. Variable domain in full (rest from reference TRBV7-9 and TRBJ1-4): DTGVSQNPRHKITKRGQNVTFRCDPISEHNRLYWYRQTLGQGPEFLTYFQNEAQLEKSRLLSDRFSAERPKGSFSTLEIQRTEQGDSAMYLCASSSRGGQEKLFFGSGTQLSVL.

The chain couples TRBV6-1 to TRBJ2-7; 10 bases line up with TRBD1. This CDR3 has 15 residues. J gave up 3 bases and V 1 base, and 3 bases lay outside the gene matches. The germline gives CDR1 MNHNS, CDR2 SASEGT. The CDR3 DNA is TGTGCCAGCAGTGAAGTGGACAGGGGGGACTACGAGCAGTACTTC. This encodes CASSEVDRGDYEQYF.

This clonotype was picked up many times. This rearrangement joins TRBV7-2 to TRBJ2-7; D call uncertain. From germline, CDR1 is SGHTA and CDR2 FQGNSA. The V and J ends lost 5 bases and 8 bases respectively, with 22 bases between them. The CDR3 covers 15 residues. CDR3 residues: CASSPSPGTTTKQYF. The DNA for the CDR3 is TGTGCCAGCAGCCCCTCTCCAGGAACAACTACGAAGCAGTACTTC.

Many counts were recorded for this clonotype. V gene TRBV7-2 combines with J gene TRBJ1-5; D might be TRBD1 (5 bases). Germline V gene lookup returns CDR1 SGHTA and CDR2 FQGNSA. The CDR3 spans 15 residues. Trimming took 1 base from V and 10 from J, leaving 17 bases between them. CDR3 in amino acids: CASSLGGAGTQPQHF. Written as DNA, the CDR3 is TGTGCCAGCAGCTTAGGCGGGGCAGGGACGCAACCCCAGCATTTT.

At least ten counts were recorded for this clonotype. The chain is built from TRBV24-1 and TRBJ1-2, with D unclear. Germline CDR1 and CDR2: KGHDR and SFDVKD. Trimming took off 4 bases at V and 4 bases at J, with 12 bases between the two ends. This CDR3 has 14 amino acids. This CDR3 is CATSDNGRIYGYTF. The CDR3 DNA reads TGTGCCACCAGTGACAACGGACGGATCTATGGCTACACCTTC.

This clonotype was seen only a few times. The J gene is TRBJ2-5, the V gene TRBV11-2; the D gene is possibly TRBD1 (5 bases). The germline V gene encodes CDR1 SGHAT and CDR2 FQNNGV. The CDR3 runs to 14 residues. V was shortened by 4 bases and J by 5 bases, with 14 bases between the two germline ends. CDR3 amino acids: CASSSSAGMETQYF. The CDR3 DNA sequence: TGTGCCAGCAGCTCCTCGGCAGGGATGGAGACCCAGTACTTC.

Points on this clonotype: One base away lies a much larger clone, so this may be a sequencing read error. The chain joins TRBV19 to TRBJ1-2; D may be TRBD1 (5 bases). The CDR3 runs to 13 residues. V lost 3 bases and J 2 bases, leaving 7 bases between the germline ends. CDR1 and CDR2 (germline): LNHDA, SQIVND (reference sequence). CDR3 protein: CASSMTENYGYTF. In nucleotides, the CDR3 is TGTGCCAGTAGTATGACAGAGAACTATGGCTACACCTTC.

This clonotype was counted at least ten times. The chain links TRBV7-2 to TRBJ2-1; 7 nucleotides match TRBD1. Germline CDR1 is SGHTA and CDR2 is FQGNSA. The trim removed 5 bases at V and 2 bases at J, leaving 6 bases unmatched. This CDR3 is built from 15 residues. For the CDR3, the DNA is TGTGCCAGCAGCAGAACAGGGGACCCCTACAATGAGCAGTTCTTC. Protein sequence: CASSRTGDPYNEQFF.

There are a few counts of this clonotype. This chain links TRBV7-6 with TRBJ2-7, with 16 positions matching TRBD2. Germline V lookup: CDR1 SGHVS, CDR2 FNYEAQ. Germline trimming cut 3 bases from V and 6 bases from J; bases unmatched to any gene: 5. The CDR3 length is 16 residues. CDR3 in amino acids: CASSLTGTSGGAEQYF. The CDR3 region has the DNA TGTGCCAGCAGCTTGACCGGGACTAGCGGGGGGGCCGAGCAGTACTTC.

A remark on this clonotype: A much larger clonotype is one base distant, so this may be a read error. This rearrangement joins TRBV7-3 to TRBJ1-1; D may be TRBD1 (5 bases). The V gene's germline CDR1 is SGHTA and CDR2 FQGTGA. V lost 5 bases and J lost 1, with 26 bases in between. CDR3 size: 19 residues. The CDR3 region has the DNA TGTGCCAGCAGCGTCGAGAGGGGAATGCGCAGTTGGGGGAACACTGAAGCTTTCTTT. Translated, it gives CASSVERGMRSWGNTEAFF.

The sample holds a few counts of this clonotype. CDR3 sequence: CSARRDREAFF. CDR3 nucleotides: TGCAGTGCTAGGCGCGACAGGGAAGCTTTCTTT. V is TRBV20-1 and J is TRBJ1-1; a weak D match, TRBD1 (6 bases). V was trimmed by 3 bases and J by 8 bases, leaving 10 bases between them. CDR1 and CDR2 from the germline V gene are DFQATT and SNEGSKA (reference sequence). CDR3 length: 11 residues.

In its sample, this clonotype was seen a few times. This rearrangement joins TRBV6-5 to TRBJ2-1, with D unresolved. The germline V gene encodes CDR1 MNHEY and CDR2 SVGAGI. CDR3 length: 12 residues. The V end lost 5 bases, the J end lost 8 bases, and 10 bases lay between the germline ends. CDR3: CASSPLGYEQFF. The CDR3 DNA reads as TGTGCCAGCAGTCCTCTTGGATATGAGCAGTTCTTC.

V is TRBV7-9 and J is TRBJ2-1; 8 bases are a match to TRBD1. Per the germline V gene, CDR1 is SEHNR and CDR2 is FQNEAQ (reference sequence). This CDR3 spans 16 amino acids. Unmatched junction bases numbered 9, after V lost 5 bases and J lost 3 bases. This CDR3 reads CASSPYGTGIYNEQFF. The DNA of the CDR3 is TGTGCCAGCAGCCCATATGGGACAGGAATCTACAATGAGCAGTTCTTC.

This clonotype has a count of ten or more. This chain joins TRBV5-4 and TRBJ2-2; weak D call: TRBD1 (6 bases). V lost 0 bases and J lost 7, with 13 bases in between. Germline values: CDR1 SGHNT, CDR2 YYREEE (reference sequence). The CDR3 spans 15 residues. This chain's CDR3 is CASSLGAGTNGELFF. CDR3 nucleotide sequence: TGTGCCAGCAGCTTGGGGGCAGGGACAAACGGGGAGCTGTTTTTT.

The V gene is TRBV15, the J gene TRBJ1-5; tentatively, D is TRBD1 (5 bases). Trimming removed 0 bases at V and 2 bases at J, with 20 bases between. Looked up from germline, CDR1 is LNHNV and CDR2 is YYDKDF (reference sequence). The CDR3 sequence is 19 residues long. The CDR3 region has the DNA TGTGCCACCAGCAGAGACCCTCCCATGGGGGGTGGCGGCAATCAGCCCCAGCATTTT. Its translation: CATSRDPPMGGGGNQPQHF.

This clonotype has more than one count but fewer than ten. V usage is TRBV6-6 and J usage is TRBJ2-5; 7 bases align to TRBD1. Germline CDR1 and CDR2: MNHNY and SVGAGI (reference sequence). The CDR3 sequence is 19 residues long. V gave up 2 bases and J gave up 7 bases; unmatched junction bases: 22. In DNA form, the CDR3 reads TGTGCCAGCAGTTACAGCCACGGGACAGATCAGTTTTCAAGGAGGACCCAGTACTTC. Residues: CASSYSHGTDQFSRRTQYF.

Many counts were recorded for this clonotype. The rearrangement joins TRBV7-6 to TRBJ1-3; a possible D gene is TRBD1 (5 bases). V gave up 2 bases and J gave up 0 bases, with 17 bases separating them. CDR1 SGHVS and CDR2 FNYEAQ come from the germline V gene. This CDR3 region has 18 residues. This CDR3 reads CASSLPRGGDISGNTIYF. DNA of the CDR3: TGTGCCAGCAGCTTACCTCGCGGAGGGGATATCTCTGGAAACACCATATATTTT. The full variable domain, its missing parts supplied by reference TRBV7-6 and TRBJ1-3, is GAGVSQSPRYKVTKRGQDVALRCDPISGHVSLYWYRQALGQGPEFLTYFNYEAQQDKSGLPNDRFSAERPEGSISTLTIQRTEQRDSAMYRCASSLPRGGDISGNTIYFGEGSWLTVV.

Written as DNA, the CDR3 is TGTGCCAGCACCAATGACCTCTACGACACTGAAGCTTTCTTT. It encodes CASTNDLYDTEAFF. This rearrangement joins TRBV12-3 or TRBV12-4 to TRBJ1-1; the D is unclear. Trimming cost V 7 bases and J 3 bases, with 15 bases left between them. This CDR3 is 14 amino acids long.

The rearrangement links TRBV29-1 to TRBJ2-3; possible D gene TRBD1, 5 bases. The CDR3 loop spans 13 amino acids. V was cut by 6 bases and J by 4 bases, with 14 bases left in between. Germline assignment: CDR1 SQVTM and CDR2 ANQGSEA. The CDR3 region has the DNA TGCAGCGTACTTGACAGTAACGCAGATACGCAGTATTTT. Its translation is CSVLDSNADTQYF.